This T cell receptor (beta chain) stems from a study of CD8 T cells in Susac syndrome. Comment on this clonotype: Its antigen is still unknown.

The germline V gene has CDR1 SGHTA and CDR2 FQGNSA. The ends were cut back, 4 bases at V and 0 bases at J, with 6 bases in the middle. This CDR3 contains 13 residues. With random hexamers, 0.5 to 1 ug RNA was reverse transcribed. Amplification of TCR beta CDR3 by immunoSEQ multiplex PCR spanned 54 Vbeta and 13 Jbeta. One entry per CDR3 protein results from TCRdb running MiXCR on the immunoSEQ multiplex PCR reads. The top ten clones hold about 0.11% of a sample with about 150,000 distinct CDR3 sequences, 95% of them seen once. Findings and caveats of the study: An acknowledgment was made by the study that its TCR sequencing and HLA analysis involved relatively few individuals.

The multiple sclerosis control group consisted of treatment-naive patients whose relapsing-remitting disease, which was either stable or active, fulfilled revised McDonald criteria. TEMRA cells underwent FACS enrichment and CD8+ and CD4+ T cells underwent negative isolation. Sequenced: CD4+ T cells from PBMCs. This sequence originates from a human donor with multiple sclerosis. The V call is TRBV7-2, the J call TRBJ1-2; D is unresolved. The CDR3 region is CASSSYANYGYTF. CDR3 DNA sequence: TGTGCCAGCAGCTCCTACGCTAACTATGGCTACACCTTC.